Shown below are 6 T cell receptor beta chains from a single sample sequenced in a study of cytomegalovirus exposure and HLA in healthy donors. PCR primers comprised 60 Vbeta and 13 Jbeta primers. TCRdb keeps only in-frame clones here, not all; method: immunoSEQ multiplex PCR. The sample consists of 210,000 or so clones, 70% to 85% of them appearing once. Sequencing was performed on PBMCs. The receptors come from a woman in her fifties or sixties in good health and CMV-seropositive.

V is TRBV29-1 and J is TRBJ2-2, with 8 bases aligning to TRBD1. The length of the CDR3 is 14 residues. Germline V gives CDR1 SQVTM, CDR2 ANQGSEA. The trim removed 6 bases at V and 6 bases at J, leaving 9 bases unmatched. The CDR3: CSVGLDRAAGELFF. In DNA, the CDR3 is TGCAGCGTAGGACTGGACAGGGCCGCCGGGGAGCTGTTTTTT.

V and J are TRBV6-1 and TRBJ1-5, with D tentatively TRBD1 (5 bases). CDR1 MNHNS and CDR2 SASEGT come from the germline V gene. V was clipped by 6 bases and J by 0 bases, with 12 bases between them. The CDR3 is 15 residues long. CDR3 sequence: CASRGGGNSNQPQHF. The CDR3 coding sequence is TGTGCCAGCAGGGGCGGGGGGAATAGCAATCAGCCCCAGCATTTT.

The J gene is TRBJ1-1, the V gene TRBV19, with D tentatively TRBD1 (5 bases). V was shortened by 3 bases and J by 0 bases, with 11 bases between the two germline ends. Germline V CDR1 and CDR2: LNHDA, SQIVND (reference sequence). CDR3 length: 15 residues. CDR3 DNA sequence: TGTGCCAGTAGTATTTCGGACACAATGAACACTGAAGCTTTCTTT. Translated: CASSISDTMNTEAFF.

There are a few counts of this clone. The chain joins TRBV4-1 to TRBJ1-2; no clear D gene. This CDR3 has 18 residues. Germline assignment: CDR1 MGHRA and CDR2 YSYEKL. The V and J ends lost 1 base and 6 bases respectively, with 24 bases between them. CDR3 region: CASSQATIGLLLPDGYTF. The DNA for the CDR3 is TGCGCCAGCAGCCAAGCAACGATAGGACTCCTCTTACCAGATGGCTACACCTTC.

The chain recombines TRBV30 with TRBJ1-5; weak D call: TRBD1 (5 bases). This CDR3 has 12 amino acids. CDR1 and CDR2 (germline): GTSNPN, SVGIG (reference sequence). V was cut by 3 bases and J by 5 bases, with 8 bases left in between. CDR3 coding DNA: TGTGCCTGGAGCGGGGGGGATCAGCCCCAGCATTTT. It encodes CAWSGGDQPQHF.

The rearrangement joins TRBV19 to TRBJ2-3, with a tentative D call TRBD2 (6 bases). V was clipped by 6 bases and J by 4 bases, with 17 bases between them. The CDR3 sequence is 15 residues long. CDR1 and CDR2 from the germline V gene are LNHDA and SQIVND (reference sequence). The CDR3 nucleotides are TGTGCCAGTAGCTCTTGGACGGGAGTGTCAGATACGCAGTATTTT. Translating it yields CASSSWTGVSDTQYF.